This T cell receptor beta chain was identified during a study of blood T cell repertoires in COVID-19. Study in general: Samples taken during acute and convalescent COVID-19 were collected in the United States, Italy and Spain.

Only a few counts were recorded for this clone. Original methodology: Cell counts per sample came from amplifying reference gene primers. The table came from immunoSEQ multiplex PCR; TCRdb's copy has only in-frame clones and leaves some out. For V, J and clone size, that table is used; D and trimming come from the DNA. Of about 280,000 clones in the sample, about nine tenths were seen once. The germline V gene has CDR1 SGDLS and CDR2 YYNGEE. J was trimmed by 10 bases and V by 3 bases; bases with no gene match: 5. This CDR3 region has 14 residues. This TCR was recovered from a woman aged 30 to 39 with active or convalescent COVID-19. Sequenced material: peripheral blood. The rearrangement uses TRBV9 and TRBJ1-6; TRBD1 agrees at 9 bases. The CDR3 region is CASSGGQGTSPLHF. The CDR3, as DNA: TGTGCCAGCAGCGGGGGACAGGGAACCTCACCCCTCCACTTT.